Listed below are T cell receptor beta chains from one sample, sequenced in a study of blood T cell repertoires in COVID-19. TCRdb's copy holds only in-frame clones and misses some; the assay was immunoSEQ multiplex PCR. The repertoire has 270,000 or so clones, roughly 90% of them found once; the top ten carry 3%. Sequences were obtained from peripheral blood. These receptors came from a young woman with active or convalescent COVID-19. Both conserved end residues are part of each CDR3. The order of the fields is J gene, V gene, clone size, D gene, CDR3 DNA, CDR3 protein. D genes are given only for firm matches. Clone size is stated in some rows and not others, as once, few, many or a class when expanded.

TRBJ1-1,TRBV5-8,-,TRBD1,TGTGCCAGCAGCTTGCGAAGGGGGCGCGTCCCTGAAGCTTTCTTT,CASSLRRGRVPEAFF
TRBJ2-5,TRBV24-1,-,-,TGTGCCACCAGTGATCGCCTCGGAGGGGACCTACAAGAGACCCAGTACTTC,CATSDRLGGDLQETQYF
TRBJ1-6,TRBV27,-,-,TGTGCCAGCAGACATCAGGGTTATAATTCACCCCTCCACTTT,CASRHQGYNSPLHF
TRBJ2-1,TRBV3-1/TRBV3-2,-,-,TGTGCCAGCAGCCCGTTACAGGTCCTCGATGAGCAGTTCTTC,CASSPLQVLDEQFF
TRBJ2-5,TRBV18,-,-,TGTGCCAGCTCACCGGCGGGAATGGGGCAGGAGACCCAGTACTTC,CASSPAGMGQETQYF
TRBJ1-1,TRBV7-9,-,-,TGTGCCAGCAGCTTAACGGGCACTGAAGCTTTCTTT,CASSLTGTEAFF
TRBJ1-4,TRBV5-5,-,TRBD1,TGTGCCAGCAGCTTCCCGAGACAGGGGAGAGAAAAACTGTTTTTT,CASSFPRQGREKLFF
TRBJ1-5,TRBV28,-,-,TGTGCCAGCAACACGGGGAATCAGCCCCAGCATTTT,CASNTGNQPQHF
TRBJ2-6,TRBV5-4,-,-,TGTGCCAGCAGCTCCAGGGATTCTGGGGCCAACGTCCTGACTTTC,CASSSRDSGANVLTF
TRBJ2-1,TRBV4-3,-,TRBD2,TGCGCCAGCAGCCAAGAATTCAGCGGGAGCCTCAATGAGCAGTTCTTC,CASSQEFSGSLNEQFF
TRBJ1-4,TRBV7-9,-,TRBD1,TGTGCCAGCAGCACCCGGGACAGGGCTAATGAAAAACTGTTTTTT,CASSTRDRANEKLFF
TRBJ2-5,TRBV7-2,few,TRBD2,TGTGCCAGCACCTCGGGACTAGCGGGATGGAGCCAAGAGACCCAGTACTTC,CASTSGLAGWSQETQYF
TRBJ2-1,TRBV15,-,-,TGTGCCACCAGCAGAGGAGGGTCGGACAGTGAGCAGTTCTTC,CATSRGGSDSEQFF
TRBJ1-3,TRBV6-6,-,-,TGTGCCAGCAGTTTGGCCGGCGGTTTCTCTGGAAACACCATATATTTT,CASSLAGGFSGNTIYF
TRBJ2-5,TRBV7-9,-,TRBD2,TGTGCCAGCAGCCGGGGGGGCGTGGAGACCCAGTACTTC,CASSRGGVETQYF
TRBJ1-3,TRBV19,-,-,TGTGCCAGTAGTATCCGGGGTGCGTCTGAAAACACCATATATTTT,CASSIRGASENTIYF
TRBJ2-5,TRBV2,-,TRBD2,TGTGCCAGCAGCTGGTCGACTAGCGGGGAGTGGCAAGAGACCCAGTACTTC,CASSWSTSGEWQETQYF
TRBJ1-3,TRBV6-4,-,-,TGTGCCAGCAATACAGGGTACTCTGGAAACACCATATATTTT,CASNTGYSGNTIYF
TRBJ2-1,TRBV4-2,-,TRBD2,TGTGCCAGCAGCCAAGGACTAGCTGGCGGTTACAATGAGCAGTTCTTC,CASSQGLAGGYNEQFF
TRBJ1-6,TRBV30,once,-,TGTGCCTGGAGCCACAACCAGGGAATCGGTTCACCCCTCCACTTT,CAWSHNQGIGSPLHF
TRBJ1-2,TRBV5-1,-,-,TGCGCCAGCAGCTTGGCCGGACAGTATGGCTACACCTTC,CASSLAGQYGYTF
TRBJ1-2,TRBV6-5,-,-,TGTGCCAGCAGGCTTGACAGTAACTATGGCTACACCTTC,CASRLDSNYGYTF
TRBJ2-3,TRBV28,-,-,TGTGCCAGCAGTTTGGAGGGGGCGGATACGCAGTATTTT,CASSLEGADTQYF
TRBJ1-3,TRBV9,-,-,TGTGCCAGCAGCCCTCCTGCAGGCTCTGGAAACACCATATATTTT,CASSPPAGSGNTIYF
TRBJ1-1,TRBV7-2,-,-,TGTGCCAGCAGCTTAGTAAGGGGCACTGAAGCTTTCTTT,CASSLVRGTEAFF
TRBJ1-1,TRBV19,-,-,TGTGCCTCATCAGAGGGCGTGAACACTGAAGCTTTCTTT,CASSEGVNTEAFF
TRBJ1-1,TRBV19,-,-,TGTGCCAGTAGTATCTCTGGGCAGTCCGGGAGGACTGAAGCTTTCTTT,CASSISGQSGRTEAFF
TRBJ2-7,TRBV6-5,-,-,TGTGCCAGCAGTTACTCGATAGGATCGGGGGAGCAGTACTTC,CASSYSIGSGEQYF
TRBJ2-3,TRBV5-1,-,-,TGCGCCAGCAGCTCCAGGGGAACAGATACGCAGTATTTT,CASSSRGTDTQYF
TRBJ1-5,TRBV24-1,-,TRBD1,TGTGCCACCAGTGCCTCTCGACAGGGTAGCAATCAGCCCCAGCATTTT,CATSASRQGSNQPQHF
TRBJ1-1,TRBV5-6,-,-,TGTGCCAGCAGCTATAGGGGATCAACTGAAGCTTTCTTT,CASSYRGSTEAFF